This passage covers 22 T cell receptor beta chains from one sample sequenced in a study of T cell responses to AZD1222 COVID-19 vaccine. Clones were read by immunoSEQ multiplex PCR, and TCRdb kept only the in-frame ones, dropping some. This table holds over 110,000 clones, roughly 92% found once. This specimen was peripheral blood, taken on day 0 of AZD1222 vaccination. These receptors all come from an adult in good health.

This chain links TRBV19 with TRBJ1-6; D may be TRBD1 (6 bases). Germline values: CDR1 LNHDA, CDR2 SQIVND (reference sequence). This CDR3 contains 18 residues. V lost 5 bases and J lost 6, with 23 bases in between. In DNA, the CDR3 is TGTGCCAGTAGTCCGAAGGGATGGACGGGGGGCCTTAATTCACCCCTCCACTTT. Its translation is CASSPKGWTGGLNSPLHF.

The V and J genes are TRBV9 and TRBJ1-5; the D gene is possibly TRBD1 (5 bases). Per the germline V gene, CDR1 is SGDLS and CDR2 is YYNGEE. The CDR3 has 14 amino acids. Trimming pared 0 bases from V and 6 bases from J, leaving 10 bases between. The CDR3 region has the DNA TGTGCCAGCAGCGTAGGACAGAATAGTCAGCCCCAGCATTTT. This gives the protein CASSVGQNSQPQHF.

The chain has TRBV25-1 and TRBJ1-4; D remains unclear. V was cut by 2 bases and J by 10 bases, with 8 bases left in between. Germline V CDR1 and CDR2: MGHDK, SYGVNS. This CDR3 is built from 12 residues. The CDR3 DNA reads TGTGCCAGCAGTGAACAAAGAGGAAAACTGTTTTTT. Its protein product is CASSEQRGKLFF.

The rearrangement links TRBV4-2 to TRBJ1-6; perhaps TRBD1 as D (5 bases). Germline loops: CDR1 LGHNA, CDR2 YNFKEQ. Deletions cut 2 bases from V and 19 bases from J, with 21 bases between. The CDR3 has 14 residues. The CDR3 bases are TGTGCCAGCAGCCAAACATTATTCGGGACGGTTCTACACTTT. Its translation is CASSQTLFGTVLHF.

This rearrangement joins TRBV5-6 to TRBJ2-7, with D maybe TRBD1 (6 bases). The CDR3 contains 13 residues. Trimming removed 4 bases from V and 6 bases from J, with 14 bases in between. In germline, CDR1 is SGHDT, CDR2 YYEEEE. CDR3 sequence: CASSLGGGREQYF. The CDR3, as DNA: TGTGCCAGCAGCCTAGGTGGGGGCCGCGAGCAGTACTTC.

The chain employs TRBV19 and TRBJ2-7, with 8 bases that match TRBD2. The V gene's germline CDR1 is LNHDA and CDR2 SQIVND (reference sequence). V gave up 5 bases and J gave up 2 bases; unmatched junction bases: 5. The length of the CDR3 is 14 residues. The CDR3 region is CASSLAGGTYEQYF. In DNA form, the CDR3 reads TGTGCCAGTAGTTTGGCGGGAGGTACCTACGAGCAGTACTTC.

This chain uses TRBV2 with TRBJ2-7, with D tentatively TRBD2 (6 bases). V lost 3 bases and J 3 bases, leaving 12 bases between the germline ends. The CDR3 is made up of 14 amino acids. The germline CDR1 and CDR2 sequences are SNHLY and FYNNEI. The CDR3 DNA reads TGTGCCAGCAGTGATCAGGGAGGCAGCTACGAGCAGTACTTC. The encoded protein is CASSDQGGSYEQYF.

V is TRBV2 and J is TRBJ2-4; TRBD1 agrees at 8 bases. CDR3 length: 15 amino acids. Losses at the gene ends were 6 bases for V and 6 bases for J; bases not matched to a gene: 10. Germline assignment: CDR1 SNHLY and CDR2 FYNNEI. CDR3 sequence: CASRPDRGWGNIQYF. The CDR3 nucleotides are TGTGCCAGCAGACCAGACAGGGGCTGGGGAAACATTCAGTACTTC.

The chain employs TRBV2 and TRBJ1-6, with 7 bases aligning to TRBD1. Trimming cost V 7 bases and J 7 bases; bases outside gene matches: 13. This CDR3 has 16 amino acids. The germline gives CDR1 SNHLY, CDR2 FYNNEI. The CDR3 loop is CASTRTGTARNSPLHF. In nucleotides, the CDR3 is TGTGCCAGCACGCGAACCGGGACAGCGAGAAATTCACCCCTCCACTTT.

The chain uses TRBV3-1 (or the pseudogene TRBV3-2) and TRBJ2-5; a possible D gene is TRBD1 (5 bases). Trimming took 4 bases from V and 5 from J, leaving 14 bases between them. The CDR3 has 14 amino acids. The germline gives CDR1 LGHDT, CDR2 YNNKEL (reference sequence). CDR3 bases: TGTGCCAGCAGCCGAAGGGGTTTCGGCGAGACCCAGTACTTC. This encodes CASSRRGFGETQYF.

V gene TRBV12-3 or TRBV12-4 combines with J gene TRBJ1-5; D call uncertain. The CDR3 spans 12 residues. With 3 bases removed from V and 4 bases from J, the gap between germline ends came to 4 bases. CDR3 coding DNA: TGTGCCAGCAGTTTGAAGAATCAGCCCCAGCATTTT. Translating it yields CASSLKNQPQHF.

The V and J genes are TRBV10-3 and TRBJ2-7; D unclear. This CDR3 has 12 amino acids. Germline-derived CDR1 and CDR2 are ENHRY and SYGVKD. V lost 5 bases to trimming and J lost 6 bases, with 11 bases between them. The CDR3 nucleotides read TGTGCCATCAGTCCCAATGAGGTCGAGCAGTACTTC. This translates into CAISPNEVEQYF.

The chain joins TRBV9 to TRBJ2-3; weak D call: TRBD1 (5 bases). The germline V and J ends were trimmed by 2 bases and 5 bases, with 12 bases remaining between them. Germline V lookup: CDR1 SGDLS, CDR2 YYNGEE. The CDR3 has 14 amino acids. The CDR3 DNA follows: TGTGCCAGCAGCGTTGGATCTAGGGGAGATACGCAGTATTTT. Its protein product is CASSVGSRGDTQYF. The variable domain in full, with the rest retrieved from reference TRBV9 and TRBJ2-3, is DSGVTQTPKHLITATGQRVTLRCSPRSGDLSVYWYQQSLDQGLQFLIQYYNGEERAKGNILERFSAQQFPDLHSELNLSSLELGDSALYFCASSVGSRGDTQYFGPGTRLTVL.

The chain couples TRBV5-1 to TRBJ1-1; D is possibly TRBD1 (5 bases). V shed 5 bases and J shed 4 bases, with 18 bases lying between them. From germline, CDR1 is SGHRS and CDR2 YFSETQ. The CDR3 runs 15 residues. Written as DNA, the CDR3 is TGCGCCAGCAGTCGGGAGGGGCGGGGAATCACTGAAGCTTTCTTT. It yields the protein CASSREGRGITEAFF.

V usage is TRBV2 and J usage is TRBJ1-4, with D hard to call. V dropped 7 bases and J dropped 4 bases, with 10 bases sitting between them. CDR1 and CDR2 from the germline V gene are SNHLY and FYNNEI. The CDR3 consists of 13 residues. CDR3 DNA: TGTGCCAGCAAGGCAGACTTTAATGAAAAACTGTTTTTT. Encoded protein: CASKADFNEKLFF.

The chain combines TRBV5-1 with TRBJ1-4; D remains unclear. Trimming cost V 4 bases and J 5 bases, with 12 bases left between them. This CDR3 is 14 amino acids long. Germline CDR1 is SGHRS and CDR2 is YFSETQ. CDR3 in DNA: TGCGCCAGCAGCCCAGACGGAAGAAATGAAAAACTGTTTTTT. Its translation: CASSPDGRNEKLFF.

The V and J genes are TRBV6-4 and TRBJ2-1, with 12 bases matching TRBD2. Germline values: CDR1 MRHNA, CDR2 SNTAGT. The CDR3 has 15 residues. Trimming took 4 bases from V and 4 from J; bases not matched to a gene: 2. The CDR3 DNA follows: TGTGCCAGCAGTGGACTAGCGGGAGATTACAATGAGCAGTTCTTC. It encodes CASSGLAGDYNEQFF.

The rearrangement links TRBV7-9 to TRBJ2-2, with 9 bases identical to TRBD2. Germline V gives CDR1 SEHNR, CDR2 FQNEAQ (reference sequence). This CDR3 is 14 amino acids long. The junction had 1 base not matched to a gene; V was cut back by 3 bases and J by 5 bases. The CDR3 nucleotides read TGTGCCAGCAGCTTTAGCGGGAGTACCGGGGAGCTGTTTTTT. It codes for CASSFSGSTGELFF.

This clone was counted between two and nine times. Written as DNA, the CDR3 is TGCGCCAGCAGCTTGGGGGACAGGGGTGAGCAGTACTTC. It is translated as CASSLGDRGEQYF. The chain joins TRBV5-1 to TRBJ2-7; 10 bases fit TRBD1. The CDR3 runs to 13 residues. CDR1 and CDR2 (germline): SGHRS, YFSETQ. Unmatched junction bases numbered 1, after V lost 0 bases and J lost 7 bases.

This chain links TRBV7-9 with TRBJ2-1; 8 nucleotides line up with TRBD1. Losses at the gene ends were 4 bases for V and 4 bases for J; bases not matched to a gene: 6. CDR3 length: 15 amino acids. The germline CDR1 and CDR2 sequences are SEHNR and FQNEAQ (reference sequence). CDR3 protein: CASSSRGPFYNEQFF. CDR3 nucleotides: TGTGCCAGCAGCTCCAGGGGGCCCTTTTACAATGAGCAGTTCTTC. Based on the CDR3 plus reference TRBV7-9 and TRBJ2-1, the full variable domain is DTGVSQNPRHKITKRGQNVTFRCDPISEHNRLYWYRQTLGQGPEFLTYFQNEAQLEKSRLLSDRFSAERPKGSFSTLEIQRTEQGDSAMYLCASSSRGPFYNEQFFGPGTRLTVL.

The table lists this clone with a few counts. V and J are TRBV6-5 and TRBJ2-7, with D maybe TRBD2 (7 bases). Germline CDR1 reads MNHEY; CDR2 reads SVGAGI. V lost 0 bases to trimming and J lost 3 bases, with 15 bases between them. The CDR3 extends over 16 amino acids. The CDR3 sequence: CASSYSRGGGSYEQYF. The CDR3 bases are TGTGCCAGCAGTTACTCGCGTGGGGGCGGGAGCTACGAGCAGTACTTC.

The rearrangement uses TRBV23-1 and TRBJ2-2; TRBD1 aligns across 8 bases. TRBV23-1 carries the ORF label, with uncertain function. The CDR3 consists of 16 residues. Trimming took 0 bases from V and 7 from J; bases not matched to a gene: 7. This chain's CDR3 is CASSQSGQGAIGELFF. The CDR3 DNA sequence: TGCGCCAGCAGTCAATCGGGGCAGGGGGCGATCGGGGAGCTGTTTTTT.